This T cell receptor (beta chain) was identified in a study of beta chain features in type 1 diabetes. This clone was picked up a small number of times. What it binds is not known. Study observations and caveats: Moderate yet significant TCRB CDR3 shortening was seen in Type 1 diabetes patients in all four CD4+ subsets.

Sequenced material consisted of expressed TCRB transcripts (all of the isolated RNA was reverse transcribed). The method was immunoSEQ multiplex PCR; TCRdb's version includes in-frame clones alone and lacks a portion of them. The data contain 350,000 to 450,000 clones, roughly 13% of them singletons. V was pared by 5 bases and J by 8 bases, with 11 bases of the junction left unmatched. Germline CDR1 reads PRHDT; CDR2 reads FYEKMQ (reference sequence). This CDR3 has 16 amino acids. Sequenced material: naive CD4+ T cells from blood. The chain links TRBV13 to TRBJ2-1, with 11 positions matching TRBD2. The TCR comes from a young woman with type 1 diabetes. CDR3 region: CASSIVLAGVFDEQFF. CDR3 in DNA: TGTGCCAGCAGCATCGTACTAGCGGGAGTTTTTGATGAGCAGTTCTTC.